One sample yielded the 9 T cell receptor beta chains listed below, sequenced in a study of CD8 T cells in Susac syndrome. It was with random hexamers that 0.5 to 1 ug RNA was reverse transcribed. TCRdb recomputed calls from the immunoSEQ multiplex PCR reads with MiXCR, one row per CDR3 protein. The sample lists about 150,000 distinct CDR3 sequences; approximately 95% were seen once. The sequenced sample consisted of CD4+ T cells from PBMCs. The receptor set was obtained from a human donor with multiple sclerosis.

The chain recombines TRBV6-1 with TRBJ2-5; TRBD1 aligns across 8 bases. V trimming: 6 bases; J trimming: 5 bases; junction bases outside the gene matches: 14. The CDR3 totals 16 residues. CDR1 is MNHNS and CDR2 is SASEGT in the germline V gene. The CDR3 DNA is TGTGCCAGCAGACTCCTATCGGACAGGGTCGGGGAGACCCAGTACTTC. As protein: CASRLLSDRVGETQYF.

The rearrangement joins TRBV7-2 to TRBJ1-1, with D unclear. The germline CDR1 and CDR2 sequences are SGHTA and FQGNSA. V was cut by 4 bases and J by 0 bases, with 12 bases left in between. There are 15 residues in the CDR3. CDR3 residues: CASSSRRGMNTEAFF. The CDR3 DNA follows: TGTGCCAGCAGCTCCCGCCGCGGCATGAACACTGAAGCTTTCTTT.

This clonotype was seen just once. For the CDR3, the DNA is TGTGCCATCACCAGACAGGCCGGGGGTGAAGCTTTCTTT. Translating gives CAITRQAGGEAFF. The J gene is TRBJ1-1, the V gene TRBV10-3; D possibly corresponds to TRBD1 (6 bases). CDR1 and CDR2 (germline): ENHRY, SYGVKD. Trimming pared 7 bases from V and 7 bases from J, leaving 16 bases between. The CDR3 runs to 13 residues.

V and J are TRBV7-2 and TRBJ2-5; D might be TRBD1 or TRBD2, each matching 5 bases. The germline V gene encodes CDR1 SGHTA and CDR2 FQGNSA. This CDR3 is 14 amino acids long. Trimming pared 5 bases from V and 8 bases from J, leaving 18 bases between. In DNA, the CDR3 is TGTGCCAGCAGCCCGGGACCCAAGGGGAAAACCCAGTACTTC. Residues: CASSPGPKGKTQYF.

The V gene is TRBV7-9, the J gene TRBJ1-4; D unresolved. This CDR3 has 15 amino acids. In germline, CDR1 is SEHNR, CDR2 FQNEAQ (reference sequence). V lost 1 base and J lost 0, with 6 bases in between. The CDR3 here is CASSLGGSTNEKLFF. DNA for the CDR3: TGTGCCAGCAGCTTAGGAGGCTCAACTAATGAAAAACTGTTTTTT.

The chain links TRBV29-1 to TRBJ2-2; 9 bases agree with TRBD2. Looked up from germline, CDR1 is SQVTM and CDR2 is ANQGSEA. After removal of 4 bases from V and 1 base from J, the junction contained 4 bases not matched to a gene. The length of the CDR3 is 15 residues. The CDR3 nucleotides are TGCAGCGTTGGGCTAGCGGGGAGGAACACCGGGGAGCTGTTTTTT. Translation: CSVGLAGRNTGELFF.

V is TRBV18 and J is TRBJ1-2; D is unresolved. This CDR3 spans 13 amino acids. Trimming took 1 base from V and 1 from J, leaving 4 bases between them. CDR1 is KGHSH and CDR2 is LQKENI in the germline V gene. This chain's CDR3 is CASSPLGNYGYTF. CDR3 nucleotide sequence: TGTGCCAGCTCACCACTCGGTAACTATGGCTACACCTTC.

This chain joins TRBV3-1 and TRBJ2-5; D is uncertain. V was pared by 1 base and J by 7 bases, with 7 bases between. Germline CDR1 is LGHDT and CDR2 is YNNKEL (reference sequence). The CDR3 is 12 residues long. CDR3 nucleotide sequence: TGTGCCAGCAGCCAAGTGGGAAGGACCCAGTACTTC. Protein sequence: CASSQVGRTQYF.

The CDR3 loop reads CSARNRAGGNQPQHF. CDR3 DNA sequence: TGCAGTGCTAGGAACAGGGCCGGGGGCAATCAGCCCCAGCATTTT. V is TRBV20-1 and J is TRBJ1-5; weak D call: TRBD1 (6 bases). V shed 3 bases and J shed 2 bases, with 14 bases lying between them. CDR1 DFQATT and CDR2 SNEGSKA come from the germline V gene (reference sequence). This CDR3 has 15 amino acids.